These 9 T cell receptor beta chains were all obtained from the same sample, sequenced in a study of PD-L1 blockade in urothelial cancer. Noted time point: peripheral blood 6 weeks after treatment start. Produced via immunoSEQ multiplex PCR; TCRdb's table is partial and in-frame only. The repertoire holds 75,000 to 95,000 clones, with around 93% as singletons. The sample was PBMCs, taken around atezolizumab (anti-PD-L1) treatment. All receptors derive from a woman at least 80 years old with urothelial cancer.

The chain has TRBV5-6 and TRBJ2-5; perhaps TRBD2 as D (6 bases). Germline V lookup: CDR1 SGHDT, CDR2 YYEEEE. The CDR3 consists of 13 residues. With 4 bases removed from V and 5 bases from J, the gap between germline ends came to 12 bases. Written as DNA, the CDR3 is TGTGCCAGCAGCGGGGGACTTCTGGAGACCCAGTACTTC. Translation: CASSGGLLETQYF.

The V and J genes are TRBV7-3 and TRBJ1-1; no clear D gene. This CDR3 is built from 14 residues. Germline V lookup: CDR1 SGHTA, CDR2 FQGTGA. Trimming took 2 bases from V and 1 from J, leaving 8 bases between them. The CDR3 here is CASSLEVGNTEAFF. The CDR3 nucleotides read TGTGCCAGCAGCTTAGAGGTGGGGAACACTGAAGCTTTCTTT.

The chain is built from TRBV9 and TRBJ1-1; TRBD1 matches at 7 bases. The CDR3 spans 15 residues. Per germline, CDR1 SGDLS and CDR2 YYNGEE. V lost 3 bases and J lost 2; bases outside the gene matches: 7. The CDR3 region has the DNA TGTGCCAGCAGCGAGGGGGGACAGCTAAACACTGAAGCTTTCTTT. Translation: CASSEGGQLNTEAFF.

This clone is a singleton in its sample. The rearrangement joins TRBV7-8 to TRBJ1-3; tentative D call: TRBD1 (5 bases). V lost 7 bases to trimming and J lost 3 bases, with 13 bases between them. Germline CDR1 and CDR2: SGHVS and FQNEAQ. The CDR3 covers 14 residues. The CDR3 DNA reads TGTGCCAGCACCCTGGGGCAGGGTGGAAACACCATATATTTT. It codes for CASTLGQGGNTIYF.

The chain employs TRBV9 and TRBJ2-1; 7 bases match TRBD2. CDR1 is SGDLS, CDR2 YYNGEE, per germline. The V segment lost 0 bases and the J segment 7 bases; nucleotides outside the gene matches: 7. This CDR3 is 15 amino acids long. Here the CDR3 reads CASSVVGGRKNEQFF. CDR3 DNA: TGTGCCAGCAGCGTAGTTGGCGGGAGAAAGAATGAGCAGTTCTTC.

The rearrangement joins TRBV19 to TRBJ1-2; D is uncertain. Germline V lookup: CDR1 LNHDA, CDR2 SQIVND (reference sequence). There are 15 residues in the CDR3. The ends were cut back, 1 base at V and 3 bases at J, with 12 bases in the middle. The CDR3 sequence is CASSIGSLQDYGYTF. CDR3 coding DNA: TGTGCCAGTAGTATAGGGTCTCTCCAGGACTATGGCTACACCTTC.

This clone was recorded only once. The chain has TRBV7-9 and TRBJ1-4; the D gene is possibly TRBD1 (6 bases). Between the trimmed V and J ends, which lost 6 bases and 6 bases, there was a span of 11 bases. Germline loops: CDR1 SEHNR, CDR2 FQNEAQ (reference sequence). There are 13 residues in the CDR3. The DNA of the CDR3 is TGTGCCAGCAGAGAGGGGGTTCATGAAAAACTGTTTTTT. It codes for CASREGVHEKLFF.

The chain has TRBV2 and TRBJ2-5; D possibly corresponds to TRBD2 (6 bases). This CDR3 region has 14 residues. Germline CDR1 is SNHLY and CDR2 is FYNNEI. The V gene lost 4 bases and the J gene lost 5 bases, with 14 bases spanning the gap. The CDR3 is CASSVKGTGETQYF. The CDR3 coding sequence is TGTGCCAGCAGTGTTAAGGGGACTGGGGAGACCCAGTACTTC.

The V gene is TRBV5-1, the J gene TRBJ2-7; D is undetermined. V gave up 0 bases and J gave up 3 bases, with 10 bases separating them. This CDR3 has 14 residues. Looked up from germline, CDR1 is SGHRS and CDR2 is YFSETQ. CDR3 in DNA: TGCGCCAGCAGCTTGGCCAGACAACTCTACGAGCAGTACTTC. It yields the protein CASSLARQLYEQYF.